This TCR beta chain comes out of a study of cytomegalovirus exposure and HLA in healthy donors (dated by TCRdb to 2015 to 2018). For the study in its entirety: According to a later analysis, the 120 or so validation repertoires were produced on the same platform as the 700 or so repertoires of the first cohort. Along with the approximately 620-subject first cohort, a separate validation cohort of more than 90 different subjects was used. To predict cytomegalovirus infection status, the study combined high-throughput TCR immunosequencing, statistical association of individual TCRs with disease status, and machine learning. The study aimed to test whether cataloging public T cell receptors could reveal signatures of past pathogen exposure.

Libraries were constructed by the immunoSEQ multiplex PCR assay. The paper's data handling went like this. A statistical classification framework was built to diagnose cytomegalovirus status from the catalog of TCR beta chain sequences. This is the immuneACCESS table as TCRdb keeps it, with only in-frame sequences that have V and J called. A part of the clones is gone; compared with another copy, unresolved V genes explain less than half, and the rest is unexplained. V, J and clone size are those of that table, while D and trimming were read from the DNA. In this sample the table shows some 170,000 clones, 85% to 90% of which occur a single time. The ten largest account for 5.7% of the sample. V drops 0 bases and J drops 4 bases, leaving 10 bases in between. The germline V gene encodes CDR1 SGDLS and CDR2 YYNGEE. The CDR3 runs 15 amino acids, cysteine and phenylalanine included. Only the CDR3 portion is preserved as DNA: 45 bases, with reading frame beginning at the first base.

Separate from the roughly 650-subject first cohort, the validation cohort of around 130 subjects was the group to which the donors belonged. On this clone: Its antigen specificity is not known. No qualities accompany the bases; no much larger clone lies one base away.

The study at large found these results: A total of fewer than 200 TCR beta chains were listed by the study as associated with cytomegalovirus. In vitro tests confirmed that a few of the cytomegalovirus-associated TCR beta chains recognize cytomegalovirus antigens. Most TCR sequences were seen in very few donors, while some public TCRs were found in many individuals. The classifier was reported to diagnose cytomegalovirus status with high specificity and sensitivity in both the original cohort and the validation cohort. Of the cluster scores, approximately 95% were above 0 in a later analysis, which found that TCRs clustered in the first cohort also tended to co-occur in the roughly 130 validation repertoires. A later analysis had no HLA typing for the validation cohort, so co-occurrence there was scored across all 110 or so repertoires. The authors suggested that the approach could potentially be extended to other disease states and immunological phenotypes.

The sample taken for sequencing was PBMCs. This TCR was recovered from a woman aged 30 to 39 in good health and CMV-seronegative. This receptor chain uses TRBV9 and TRBJ2-2, with the D gene uncertain. The nucleotides are TGTGCCAGCAGCGTAGAGGGTTTGAGCACCGGGGAGCTGTTTTTT. Translation gives CASSVEGLSTGELFF.